This T cell receptor beta chain was captured by sequencing in a study of T cells in Graves' hyperthyroidism and ophthalmopathy. Study observations and caveats: Within blood appeared most thyroid clonotypes that had expanded above 0.001.

In the case of this clonotype: Its antigen is currently unknown.

It was RNA transcripts that yielded the amplified TCR beta CDR3 regions. Carried out on the TCR CDR3, a first-round RT-PCR used the HTBI primer set. MiXCR, run by TCRdb on the multiplex PCR reads, gives a single entry per CDR3 protein. The sample lists around 420,000 distinct CDR3 sequences; around 14% were seen once. Germline-derived CDR1 and CDR2 are DFQATT and SNEGSKA (reference sequence). The V end lost 5 bases, the J end lost 4 bases, and 14 bases lay between the germline ends. The CDR3 spans 14 residues. Clinicians diagnosed patients from clinical symptoms, serum thyroxine and TRAb, thyroid ultrasound and orbital computed tomography.

The chain recombines TRBV20-1 with TRBJ2-2; possibly TRBD1 for D (6 bases). The sequence was obtained from a woman between 18 and 30 years old with Graves' hyperthyroidism. The sequenced sample was blood. The CDR3 DNA sequence: TGCAGTGCTTTACAGGGTTTGAGCACCGGGGAGCTGTTTTTT. This encodes CSALQGLSTGELFF.